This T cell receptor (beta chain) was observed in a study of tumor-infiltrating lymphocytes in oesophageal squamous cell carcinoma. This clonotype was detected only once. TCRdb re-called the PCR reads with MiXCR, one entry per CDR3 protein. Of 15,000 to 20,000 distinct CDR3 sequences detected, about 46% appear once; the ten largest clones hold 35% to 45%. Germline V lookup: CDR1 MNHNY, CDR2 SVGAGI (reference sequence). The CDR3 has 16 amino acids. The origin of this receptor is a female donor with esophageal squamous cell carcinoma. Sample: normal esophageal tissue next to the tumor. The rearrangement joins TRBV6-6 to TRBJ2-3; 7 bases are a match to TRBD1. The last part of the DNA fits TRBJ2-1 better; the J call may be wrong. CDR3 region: CASSYPGQLNYNEQFF. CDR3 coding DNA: TGTGCCAGCAGTTACCCGGGACAGCTTAACTACAATGAGCAGTTCTTC.